The 28 T cell receptor beta chains given below trace back to one sample, sequenced in a study of blood T cell dynamics during melanoma immunotherapy. Specified time point: week 3, after first cycle of checkpoint inhibitor. Only in-frame clones appear in the TCRdb table, and some are missing; sequencing was by immunoSEQ multiplex PCR. The sample contains about 10,000 clones, roughly 88% of which appear only once. This material consisted of blood, taken from a patient treated with checkpoint blockade. The receptors were gathered from a human donor with melanoma.

V and J are TRBV19 and TRBJ1-5; TRBD1 matches at 7 bases. The CDR3 covers 15 residues. CDR1 and CDR2 from the germline V gene are LNHDA and SQIVND (reference sequence). Unmatched junction bases numbered 6, after V lost 7 bases and J lost 0 bases. As DNA, the CDR3 is TGTGCCAGTACCGGGACAGCAGATAGCAATCAGCCCCAGCATTTT. Protein: CASTGTADSNQPQHF.

The V and J genes are TRBV5-1 and TRBJ2-3, with no clear D. Germline values: CDR1 SGHRS, CDR2 YFSETQ. The CDR3 length is 14 residues. V was cut by 2 bases and J by 0 bases, with 7 bases left in between. The CDR3 spells CASSLGLSTDTQYF. CDR3 bases: TGCGCCAGCAGCTTAGGCCTCAGCACAGATACGCAGTATTTT.

The rearrangement joins TRBV6-1 to TRBJ1-4; a possible D gene is TRBD1 (5 bases). V dropped 8 bases and J dropped 0 bases, with 13 bases sitting between them. Germline V gene data show CDR1 as MNHNS and CDR2 as SASEGT. This CDR3 region has 15 residues. The CDR3 region has the DNA TGTGCCAGCGAAGAGATAGGGGCAACTAATGAAAAACTGTTTTTT. Translation gives CASEEIGATNEKLFF.

This clone was recorded only once. This chain links TRBV5-1 with TRBJ2-1; 10 positions agree with TRBD2. Per the germline V gene, CDR1 is SGHRS and CDR2 is YFSETQ. The CDR3 extends over 14 amino acids. The V segment lost 7 bases and the J segment 1 base; nucleotides outside the gene matches: 2. Here the CDR3 DNA reads TGCGCCAGCGGACTAGCGGAATCCTACAATGAGCAGTTCTTC. Its protein is CASGLAESYNEQFF.

The chain recombines TRBV19 with TRBJ2-5, with a weak D call TRBD1 (6 bases). The CDR3 runs to 14 residues. Germline V gene data show CDR1 as LNHDA and CDR2 as SQIVND (reference sequence). With 5 bases removed from V and 5 bases from J, the gap between germline ends came to 15 bases. The CDR3 nucleotides are TGTGCCAGTAGTGCCCGGATTGGGGGCGAGACCCAGTACTTC. Translating it yields CASSARIGGETQYF. Variable domain in full (rest from reference TRBV19 and TRBJ2-5): DGGITQSPKYLFRKEGQNVTLSCEQNLNHDAMYWYRQDPGQGLRLIYYSQIVNDFQKGDIAEGYSVSREKKESFPLTVTSAQKNPTAFYLCASSARIGGETQYFGPGTRLLVL.

In this sample, this clone turned up once. The V call is TRBV6-5, the J call TRBJ2-7, with a tentative D call TRBD1 (6 bases). Trimming shortened V by 0 bases and J by 1 base, and 13 bases separated the two germline ends. The germline V gene has CDR1 MNHEY and CDR2 SVGAGI. The CDR3 covers 16 residues. CDR3 residues: CASSYSVGGASYEQYF. CDR3 DNA: TGTGCCAGCAGTTACTCGGTTGGGGGCGCATCCTACGAGCAGTACTTC.

There are a few counts of this clone. This chain connects TRBV19 to TRBJ1-5; 8 bases line up with TRBD1. The germline CDR1 and CDR2 sequences are LNHDA and SQIVND (reference sequence). CDR3 length: 16 residues. Trimming took 4 bases from V and 1 from J; bases not matched to a gene: 6. As DNA, the CDR3 is TGTGCCAGTAGTACCTCAGGGGGCAGAAGCAATCAGCCCCAGCATTTT. Translation gives CASSTSGGRSNQPQHF.

The chain carries TRBV28 and TRBJ1-1; D possibly corresponds to TRBD1 (6 bases). The CDR3 is made up of 14 amino acids. Trimming stripped 6 bases from V and 3 bases from J, with 14 bases between. Germline CDR1 is MDHEN and CDR2 is SYDVKM. Written as DNA, the CDR3 is TGTGCCAGCAGGCCGGGGGCGCTTGACACTGAAGCTTTCTTT. It encodes CASRPGALDTEAFF.

This chain uses TRBV7-9 with TRBJ1-4; D is ambiguous. CDR3 size: 16 residues. Trimming shortened V by 3 bases and J by 8 bases, and 19 bases separated the two germline ends. Germline V gene sequence: CDR1 SEHNR, CDR2 FQNEAQ (reference sequence). CDR3 sequence: CASSFVLSTSKEKLFF. CDR3 DNA sequence: TGTGCCAGCAGCTTTGTATTGAGCACCAGCAAGGAAAAACTGTTTTTT. Filled out from reference TRBV7-9 and TRBJ1-4, the complete variable domain reads DTGVSQNPRHKITKRGQNVTFRCDPISEHNRLYWYRQTLGQGPEFLTYFQNEAQLEKSRLLSDRFSAERPKGSFSTLEIQRTEQGDSAMYLCASSFVLSTSKEKLFFGSGTQLSVL.

This clone has just a few counts. The chain has TRBV7-8 and TRBJ1-1; tentatively, D is TRBD1 (5 bases). Per germline, CDR1 SGHVS and CDR2 FQNEAQ. CDR3 length: 18 amino acids. V was trimmed by 1 base and J by 3 bases, leaving 21 bases between them. CDR3 protein: CASSLERRPDRTHTEAFF. DNA of the CDR3: TGTGCCAGCAGCTTAGAGCGGAGACCCGACAGAACCCACACTGAAGCTTTCTTT.

The chain joins TRBV19 to TRBJ2-3, with 12 bases that match TRBD2. V shed 3 bases, J shed 3 bases, and the junction held 10 bases outside the gene matches. Germline V gene data show CDR1 as LNHDA and CDR2 as SQIVND (reference sequence). The CDR3 runs 18 residues. CDR3 sequence (DNA): TGTGCCAGTAGTATGGCTAGCGGGGGGGCCCGGTTAACAGATACGCAGTATTTT. Residues: CASSMASGGARLTDTQYF. Using reference TRBV19 and TRBJ2-3 for the parts outside the CDR3, the full variable domain is DGGITQSPKYLFRKEGQNVTLSCEQNLNHDAMYWYRQDPGQGLRLIYYSQIVNDFQKGDIAEGYSVSREKKESFPLTVTSAQKNPTAFYLCASSMASGGARLTDTQYFGPGTRLTVL.

This chain joins TRBV19 and TRBJ2-5; D is unclear. Germline loops: CDR1 LNHDA, CDR2 SQIVND (reference sequence). The CDR3 runs 14 residues. The V end lost 4 bases, the J end lost 0 bases, and 9 bases lay between the germline ends. This chain's CDR3 is CASSSSADQETQYF. DNA for the CDR3: TGTGCCAGTAGTAGTTCGGCAGACCAAGAGACCCAGTACTTC.

The chain links TRBV5-8 to TRBJ2-1, with 14 nucleotides matching TRBD2. This CDR3 comprises 17 residues. Germline CDR1 SGHTS, CDR2 YDEGEE. V was clipped by 5 bases and J by 5 bases; unmatched bases: 9. The CDR3 sequence is CASRSRLAGGPHNEQFF. CDR3 in DNA: TGTGCCAGCAGGTCTCGACTAGCGGGGGGGCCACACAATGAGCAGTTCTTC.

The chain carries TRBV2 and TRBJ1-1, with D unresolved. This CDR3 spans 12 amino acids. Germline V gene sequence: CDR1 SNHLY, CDR2 FYNNEI. The V gene lost 6 bases and the J gene lost 8 bases, with 13 bases spanning the gap. The CDR3 DNA sequence: TGTGCCAGCAGAGAGGTAATGGTCGAAGCTTTCTTT. Encoded protein: CASREVMVEAFF.

This clone was seen a single time. V gene TRBV6-6 combines with J gene TRBJ1-1; D is unresolved. V gave up 2 bases and J gave up 1 base, with 11 bases separating them. CDR1 and CDR2 (germline): MNHNY, SVGAGI (reference sequence). The CDR3 contains 15 residues. CDR3 nucleotides: TGTGCCAGCAGTTACCGCGGTAGTAGGAACACTGAAGCTTTCTTT. Translated: CASSYRGSRNTEAFF.

A few counts support this clone. The V and J genes are TRBV2 and TRBJ1-6; a possible D gene is TRBD1 (6 bases). The V gene lost 7 bases and the J gene lost 5 bases, with 12 bases spanning the gap. This CDR3 comprises 14 residues. Germline V gene lookup returns CDR1 SNHLY and CDR2 FYNNEI. The CDR3 DNA reads TGTGCCAGCAATGAGTACAGGGATAATTCACCCCTCCACTTT. It codes for CASNEYRDNSPLHF.

The chain carries TRBV2 and TRBJ1-6, with 11 bases lining up with TRBD1. V shed 6 bases, J shed 8 bases, and the junction held 6 bases outside the gene matches. Germline V gene sequence: CDR1 SNHLY, CDR2 FYNNEI. There are 15 residues in the CDR3. The CDR3 spells CASRGGTGGYSPLHF. Written as DNA, the CDR3 is TGTGCCAGCAGAGGCGGGACAGGGGGTTATTCACCCCTCCACTTT.

The chain employs TRBV5-1 and TRBJ2-5; D may be TRBD2 (6 bases). The V end lost 4 bases, the J end lost 8 bases, and 18 bases lay between the germline ends. The CDR3 spans 14 residues. Germline CDR1 reads SGHRS; CDR2 reads YFSETQ. CDR3 coding DNA: TGCGCCAGCAGCCTCCGACTAGAAAGAGAAACCCAGTACTTC. Translation: CASSLRLERETQYF.

The V call is TRBV19, the J call TRBJ2-5, with unresolved D. CDR1 is LNHDA, CDR2 SQIVND, per germline (reference sequence). The CDR3 is 13 amino acids. Between the trimmed V and J ends, which lost 5 bases and 5 bases, there was a span of 12 bases. CDR3 sequence reads: CASSRAVRETQYF. In nucleotides, the CDR3 is TGTGCCAGTAGTCGGGCCGTGAGGGAGACCCAGTACTTC. The variable domain in full, with the rest retrieved from reference TRBV19 and TRBJ2-5, is DGGITQSPKYLFRKEGQNVTLSCEQNLNHDAMYWYRQDPGQGLRLIYYSQIVNDFQKGDIAEGYSVSREKKESFPLTVTSAQKNPTAFYLCASSRAVRETQYFGPGTRLLVL.

This chain links TRBV27 with TRBJ2-3; D remains unclear. Germline lookup yields CDR1 MNHEY and CDR2 SMNVEV (reference sequence). This CDR3 is 13 amino acids long. V was shortened by 2 bases and J by 4 bases, with 7 bases between the two germline ends. CDR3: CASSLGPPDTQYF. The DNA of the CDR3 is TGTGCCAGCAGTTTAGGGCCTCCAGATACGCAGTATTTT.

The chain employs TRBV5-6 and TRBJ1-1; no reliable D call. Germline loops: CDR1 SGHDT, CDR2 YYEEEE. Trimming took off 3 bases at V and 1 base at J, with 7 bases between the two ends. The CDR3 length is 13 residues. CDR3 amino acids: CASSWAENTEAFF. CDR3 DNA: TGTGCCAGCAGCTGGGCCGAGAACACTGAAGCTTTCTTT.

The chain has TRBV7-2 and TRBJ2-2, with TRBD1 identical over 7 bases. CDR3 length: 15 residues. Germline V gives CDR1 SGHTA, CDR2 FQGNSA. The V gene end was trimmed by 5 bases and the J gene end by 0 bases; junction bases not matched to a gene: 3. The CDR3 bases are TGTGCCAGCAGCGCCGGGACAGCGAACACCGGGGAGCTGTTTTTT. It codes for CASSAGTANTGELFF.

CDR3 bases: TGCGCCAGCAGCACTTCCCTAGCGGGGGCGGTAGATACGCAGTATTTT. As protein: CASSTSLAGAVDTQYF. This chain joins TRBV5-1 and TRBJ2-3, with 10 bases matching TRBD2. Germline V CDR1 and CDR2: SGHRS, YFSETQ. CDR3 length: 16 amino acids. The trim removed 4 bases at V and 5 bases at J, leaving 10 bases unmatched.

This clone showed up just once. The rearrangement uses TRBV9 and TRBJ2-7; D unclear. CDR3 length: 11 residues. The germline gives CDR1 SGDLS, CDR2 YYNGEE. V was pared by 4 bases and J by 12 bases, with 14 bases between. The CDR3 DNA sequence: TGTGCCAGCAGCCGCCGGGCCCTGCGGTACTTC. Translating it yields CASSRRALRYF.

This clone was picked up a small number of times. The rearrangement uses TRBV10-3 and TRBJ1-6; perhaps TRBD1 as D (5 bases). The germline CDR1 and CDR2 sequences are ENHRY and SYGVKD. There are 13 residues in the CDR3. The V and J ends lost 8 bases and 10 bases respectively, with 15 bases between them. The CDR3, as DNA: TGTGCCATCGCTCTGGAGGGGCTGTCACCCCTCCACTTT. Translation: CAIALEGLSPLHF.

V usage is TRBV7-9 and J usage is TRBJ1-5; D possibly corresponds to TRBD1 (6 bases). Germline V gene data show CDR1 as SEHNR and CDR2 as FQNEAQ (reference sequence). This CDR3 is 14 amino acids long. V was cut by 4 bases and J by 6 bases, with 13 bases left in between. Here the CDR3 reads CASSSQGSAQPQHF. Written as DNA, the CDR3 is TGTGCCAGCAGCTCTCAGGGGAGTGCTCAGCCCCAGCATTTT.

This clone appeared a few times. The gene calls are TRBV19 and TRBJ1-1; D gene ambiguous. V lost 6 bases and J lost 5, with 10 bases in between. In germline, CDR1 is LNHDA, CDR2 SQIVND (reference sequence). This CDR3 is 12 amino acids long. The CDR3 bases are TGTGCCAGTAGAATGACGGGGACTGAAGCTTTCTTT. Protein: CASRMTGTEAFF.

The V gene is TRBV7-3, the J gene TRBJ2-5; D not resolved. V lost 5 bases to trimming and J lost 4 bases, with 11 bases between them. The CDR3 is made up of 13 amino acids. Germline assignment: CDR1 SGHTA and CDR2 FQGTGA. CDR3 amino acids: CASSPPNGETQYF. The CDR3, as DNA: TGTGCCAGCAGCCCCCCCAATGGAGAGACCCAGTACTTC.